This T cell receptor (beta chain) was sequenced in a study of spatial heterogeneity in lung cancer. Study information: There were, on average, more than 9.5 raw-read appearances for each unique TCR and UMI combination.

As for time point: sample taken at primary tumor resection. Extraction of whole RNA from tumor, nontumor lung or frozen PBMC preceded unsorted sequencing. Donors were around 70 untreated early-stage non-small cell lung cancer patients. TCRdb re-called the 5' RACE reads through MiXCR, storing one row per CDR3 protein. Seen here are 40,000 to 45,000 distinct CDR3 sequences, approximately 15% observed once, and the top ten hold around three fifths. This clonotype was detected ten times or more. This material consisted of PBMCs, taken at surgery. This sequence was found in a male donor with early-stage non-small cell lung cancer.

CDR3 region: CASLFPSPLHF. The CDR3 coding sequence is TGCGCCAGCCTGTTCCCTTCACCCCTCCACTTT. The rearrangement links TRBV23-1 to TRBJ1-6, with no clear D. TRBV23-1 falls under the ORF class, with uncertain function. Trimming stripped 8 bases from V and 9 bases from J, with 8 bases between. The CDR3 is made up of 11 amino acids.